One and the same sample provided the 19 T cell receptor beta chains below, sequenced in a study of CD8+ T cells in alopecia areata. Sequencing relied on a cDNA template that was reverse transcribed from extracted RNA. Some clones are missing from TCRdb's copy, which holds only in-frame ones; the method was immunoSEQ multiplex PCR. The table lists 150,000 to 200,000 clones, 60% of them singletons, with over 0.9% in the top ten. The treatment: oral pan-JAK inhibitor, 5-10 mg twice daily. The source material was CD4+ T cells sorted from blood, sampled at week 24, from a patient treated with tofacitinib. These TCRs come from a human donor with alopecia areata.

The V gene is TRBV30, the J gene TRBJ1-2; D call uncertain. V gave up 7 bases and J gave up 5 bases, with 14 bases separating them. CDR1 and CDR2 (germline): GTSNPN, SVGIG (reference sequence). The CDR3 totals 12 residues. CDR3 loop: CASQGPPYGYTF. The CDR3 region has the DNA TGTGCCTCCCAAGGTCCTCCTTATGGCTACACCTTC.

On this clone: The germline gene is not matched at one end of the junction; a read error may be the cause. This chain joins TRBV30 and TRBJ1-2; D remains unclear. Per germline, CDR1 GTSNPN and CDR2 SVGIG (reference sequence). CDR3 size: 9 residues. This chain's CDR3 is CACNDGYTF. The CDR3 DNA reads TGTGCCTGTAACGATGGCTACACCTTC.

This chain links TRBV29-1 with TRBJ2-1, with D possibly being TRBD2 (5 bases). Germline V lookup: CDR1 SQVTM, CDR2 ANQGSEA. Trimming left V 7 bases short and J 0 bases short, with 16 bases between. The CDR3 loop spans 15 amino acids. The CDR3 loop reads CSAQRLEGSYNEQFF. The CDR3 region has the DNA TGCAGCGCCCAGCGTCTTGAGGGCTCCTACAATGAGCAGTTCTTC.

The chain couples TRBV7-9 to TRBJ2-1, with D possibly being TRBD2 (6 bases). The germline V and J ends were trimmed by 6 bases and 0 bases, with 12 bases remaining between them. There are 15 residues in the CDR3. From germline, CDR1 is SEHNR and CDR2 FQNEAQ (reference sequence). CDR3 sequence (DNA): TGTGCCAGCAGTTCCGGGACTGGCTCCTACAATGAGCAGTTCTTC. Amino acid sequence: CASSSGTGSYNEQFF.

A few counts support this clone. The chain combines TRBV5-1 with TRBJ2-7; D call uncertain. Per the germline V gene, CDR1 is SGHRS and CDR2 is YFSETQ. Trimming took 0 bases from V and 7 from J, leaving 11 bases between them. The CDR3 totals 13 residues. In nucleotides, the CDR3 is TGCGCCAGCAGCTTGGGCAGGTGGGGAGAGCAGTACTTC. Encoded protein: CASSLGRWGEQYF.

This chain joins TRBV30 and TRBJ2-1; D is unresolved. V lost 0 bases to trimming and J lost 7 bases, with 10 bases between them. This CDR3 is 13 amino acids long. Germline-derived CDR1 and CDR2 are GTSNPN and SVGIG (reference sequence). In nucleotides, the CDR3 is TGTGCCTGGAGTGTTTCAAGAGCTAATGAGCAGTTCTTC. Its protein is CAWSVSRANEQFF.

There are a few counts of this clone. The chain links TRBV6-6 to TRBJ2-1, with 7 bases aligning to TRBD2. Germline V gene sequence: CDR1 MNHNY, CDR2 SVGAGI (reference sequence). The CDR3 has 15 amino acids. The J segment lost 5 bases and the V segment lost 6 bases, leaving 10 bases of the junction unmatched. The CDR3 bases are TGTGCCAGCAGCAACACGGGACTAAAGGACAATGAGCAGTTCTTC. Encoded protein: CASSNTGLKDNEQFF.

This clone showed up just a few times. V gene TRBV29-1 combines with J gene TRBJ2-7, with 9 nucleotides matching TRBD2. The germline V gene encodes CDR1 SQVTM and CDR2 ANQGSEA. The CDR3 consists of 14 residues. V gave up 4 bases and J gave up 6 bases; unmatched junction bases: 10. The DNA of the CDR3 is TGCAGCGTTGGGGCTAGCGGGGCCCTCTCCGAGCAGTACTTC. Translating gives CSVGASGALSEQYF.

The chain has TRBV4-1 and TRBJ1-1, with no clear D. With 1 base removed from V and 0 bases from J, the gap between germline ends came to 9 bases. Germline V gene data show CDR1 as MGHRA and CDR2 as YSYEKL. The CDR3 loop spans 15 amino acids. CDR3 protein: CASSQVGVMNTEAFF. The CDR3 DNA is TGCGCCAGCAGCCAAGTTGGCGTGATGAACACTGAAGCTTTCTTT.

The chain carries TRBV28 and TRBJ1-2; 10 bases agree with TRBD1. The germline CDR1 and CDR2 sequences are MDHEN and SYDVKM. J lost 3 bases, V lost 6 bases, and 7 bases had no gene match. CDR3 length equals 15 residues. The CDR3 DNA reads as TGTGCCAGCAGCCCATATGGGACAGGGGACTATGGCTACACCTTC. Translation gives CASSPYGTGDYGYTF.

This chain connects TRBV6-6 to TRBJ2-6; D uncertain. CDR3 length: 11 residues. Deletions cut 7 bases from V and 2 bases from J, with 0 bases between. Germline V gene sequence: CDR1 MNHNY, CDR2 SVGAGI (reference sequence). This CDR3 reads CASTGANVLTF. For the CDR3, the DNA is TGTGCCAGCACTGGGGCCAACGTCCTGACTTTC.

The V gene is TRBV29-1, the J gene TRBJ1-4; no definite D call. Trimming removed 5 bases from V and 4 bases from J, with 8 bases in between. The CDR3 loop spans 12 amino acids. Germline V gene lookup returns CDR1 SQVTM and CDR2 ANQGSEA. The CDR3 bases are TGCAGCGTTATTTGGGGTAATGAAAAACTGTTTTTT. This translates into CSVIWGNEKLFF.

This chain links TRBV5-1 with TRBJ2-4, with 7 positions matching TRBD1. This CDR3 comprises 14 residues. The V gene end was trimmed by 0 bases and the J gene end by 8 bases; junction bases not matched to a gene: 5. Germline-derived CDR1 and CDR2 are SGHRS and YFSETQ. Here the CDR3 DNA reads TGCGCCAGCAGCTTGGTAGGGGGCCGAGACATTCAGTACTTC. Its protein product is CASSLVGGRDIQYF.

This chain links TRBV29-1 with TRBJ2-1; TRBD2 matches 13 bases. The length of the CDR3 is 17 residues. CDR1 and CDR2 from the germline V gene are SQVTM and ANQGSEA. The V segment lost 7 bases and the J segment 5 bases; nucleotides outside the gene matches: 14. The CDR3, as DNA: TGCAGCGCTTCCGGGACTAGCGGGGATATCGCAAACAATGAGCAGTTCTTC. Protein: CSASGTSGDIANNEQFF.

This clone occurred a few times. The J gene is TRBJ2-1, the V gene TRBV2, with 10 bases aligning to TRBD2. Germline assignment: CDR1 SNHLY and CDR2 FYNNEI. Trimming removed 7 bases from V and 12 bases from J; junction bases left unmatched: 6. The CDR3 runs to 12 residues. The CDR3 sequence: CASTLTSGWQFF. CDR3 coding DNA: TGTGCCAGCACCCTGACTAGCGGGTGGCAGTTCTTC.

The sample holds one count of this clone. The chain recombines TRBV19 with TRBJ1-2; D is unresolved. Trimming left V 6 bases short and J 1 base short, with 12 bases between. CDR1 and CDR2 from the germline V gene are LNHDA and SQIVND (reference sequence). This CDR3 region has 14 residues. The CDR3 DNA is TGTGCCAGTAGCCACCGGGATGTTAACTATGGCTACACCTTC. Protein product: CASSHRDVNYGYTF.

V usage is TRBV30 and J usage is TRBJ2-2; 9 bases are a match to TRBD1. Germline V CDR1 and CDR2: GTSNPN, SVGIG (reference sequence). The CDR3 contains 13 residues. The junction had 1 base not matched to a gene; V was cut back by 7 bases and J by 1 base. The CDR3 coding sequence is TGTGCCTTGGGACAGGGGAACACCGGGGAGCTGTTTTTT. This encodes CALGQGNTGELFF.

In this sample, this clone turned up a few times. CDR3: CASARDIDIQYF. The CDR3 DNA reads as TGTGCCAGTGCCCGGGACATAGACATTCAGTACTTC. The chain carries TRBV7-2 and TRBJ2-4, with D possibly TRBD1 on 6 matching bases. Trimming pared 9 bases from V and 8 bases from J, leaving 14 bases between. CDR3 size: 12 residues. Germline CDR1 reads SGHTA; CDR2 reads FQGNSA.

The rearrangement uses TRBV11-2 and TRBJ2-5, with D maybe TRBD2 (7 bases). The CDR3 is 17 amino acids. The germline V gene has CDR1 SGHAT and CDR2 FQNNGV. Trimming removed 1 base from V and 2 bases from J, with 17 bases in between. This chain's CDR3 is CASSLGRGGVRQETQYF. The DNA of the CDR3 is TGTGCCAGCAGCTTAGGGAGGGGGGGCGTACGGCAAGAGACCCAGTACTTC. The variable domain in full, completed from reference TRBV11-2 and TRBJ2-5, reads EAGVAQSPRYKIIEKRQSVAFWCNPISGHATLYWYQQILGQGPKLLIQFQNNGVVDDSQLPKDRFSAERLKGVDSTLKIQPAKLEDSAVYLCASSLGRGGVRQETQYFGPGTRLLVL.